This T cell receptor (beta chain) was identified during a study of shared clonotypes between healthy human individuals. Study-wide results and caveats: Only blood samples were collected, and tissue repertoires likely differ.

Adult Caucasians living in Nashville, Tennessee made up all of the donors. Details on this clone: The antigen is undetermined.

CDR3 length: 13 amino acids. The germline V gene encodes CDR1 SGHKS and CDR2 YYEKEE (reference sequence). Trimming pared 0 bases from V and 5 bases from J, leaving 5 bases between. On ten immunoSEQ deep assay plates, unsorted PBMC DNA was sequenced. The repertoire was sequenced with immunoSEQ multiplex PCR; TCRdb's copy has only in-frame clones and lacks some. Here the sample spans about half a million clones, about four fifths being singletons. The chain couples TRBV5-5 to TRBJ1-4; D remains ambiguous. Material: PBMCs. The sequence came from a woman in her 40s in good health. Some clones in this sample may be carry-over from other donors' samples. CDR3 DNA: TGTGCCAGCAGCTTGGGCGAAAATGAAAAACTGTTTTTT. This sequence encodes CASSLGENEKLFF.